One and the same sample provided the 21 T cell receptor beta chains below, sequenced in a study of blood T cells in healthy people across ages. A second PCR of 7 to 11 cycles used a sample-barcoded 5' primer and a J-beta primer mix. From the 5' RACE reads, TCRdb called clonotypes with MiXCR, one entry per CDR3 protein. The table includes 540,000 or so distinct CDR3 sequences, less than 25% detected once. These data were also reused for a study on T cells of mothers and their children.

Sequenced input: blood. All receptors derive from a boy younger than 18 in good health.

This clonotype came up once. The junction does not match germline at one end; this may be a read error. V usage is TRBV20-1 and J usage is TRBJ2-3, with 14 bases that match TRBD2. CDR1 is DFQATT and CDR2 is SNEGSKA in the germline V gene (reference sequence). The CDR3 is made up of 16 amino acids. The CDR3 region has the DNA TGCAGTACTAGCGGACTAGCGGGGGGCAACACAGATACGCAGTATTTT. This gives the protein CSTSGLAGGNTDTQYF.

V is TRBV5-1 and J is TRBJ2-5; 9 bases align to TRBD2. This CDR3 region has 15 residues. Unmatched junction bases numbered 5, after V lost 0 bases and J lost 5 bases. CDR1 SGHRS and CDR2 YFSETQ come from the germline V gene. This CDR3 is CASSLAATSGETQYF. The CDR3 bases are TGCGCCAGCAGCTTGGCCGCGACTAGCGGCGAGACCCAGTACTTC.

This clonotype has a handful of counts. The chain has TRBV6-6 and TRBJ2-7; 7 nucleotides match TRBD2. CDR1 is MNHNY and CDR2 is SVGAGI in the germline V gene (reference sequence). The trim removed 8 bases at V and 2 bases at J, leaving 12 bases unmatched. CDR3 length: 15 residues. In nucleotides, the CDR3 is TGTGCCAGCGCGACGCGGACTAGGAGTACCTACGAGCAGTACTTC. Its translation: CASATRTRSTYEQYF.

In regard to this clonotype: One end of the junction is discordant with germline, which a read error may explain. CDR3 nucleotides: TGTGTCAGCAGCTTGGCAGGGGCCTACGAGCAGTACTTC. This encodes CVSSLAGAYEQYF. The chain links TRBV5-5 to TRBJ2-7, with D possibly being TRBD1 (6 bases). This CDR3 is 13 amino acids long. Germline assignment: CDR1 SGHKS and CDR2 YYEKEE (reference sequence).

The V gene is TRBV11-2, the J gene TRBJ2-1; 9 nucleotides line up with TRBD2. The length of the CDR3 is 14 residues. CDR1 and CDR2 from the germline V gene are SGHAT and FQNNGV. V lost 5 bases, J lost 8 bases, and 7 bases stayed unmatched. CDR3 DNA sequence: TGTGCCAGCAGCCGCGGGGGGGCCATAGATGAGCAGTTCTTC. This codes for CASSRGGAIDEQFF.

The chain combines TRBV2 with TRBJ2-1; D remains ambiguous. This CDR3 has 14 residues. CDR1 and CDR2 from the germline V gene are SNHLY and FYNNEI. The V end lost 7 bases, the J end lost 0 bases, and 10 bases lay between the germline ends. CDR3 coding DNA: TGTGCCAGCAAACGTGACACCTCCTACAATGAGCAGTTCTTC. Translating it yields CASKRDTSYNEQFF.

A few counts support this clonotype. CDR3 coding DNA: TGCAGTGCTAGTTACCCTAGCGGGAGTAGAAAGACCCAGTACTTC. It translates to CSASYPSGSRKTQYF. The chain couples TRBV20-1 to TRBJ2-5; TRBD2 agrees at 10 bases. This CDR3 comprises 15 residues. The germline V gene has CDR1 DFQATT and CDR2 SNEGSKA (reference sequence). With V trimmed by 3 bases and J by 6 bases, 10 bases remained unmatched.

This clonotype was picked up a small number of times. The V gene is TRBV5-6, the J gene TRBJ2-1, with TRBD1 matching over 7 bases. With 1 base clipped from V and 12 bases from J, the junction kept 7 bases outside the gene matches. Per the germline V gene, CDR1 is SGHDT and CDR2 is YYEEEE. This CDR3 region has 13 residues. CDR3 in amino acids: CASSLNRGIGQFF. The CDR3 bases are TGTGCCAGCAGCTTGAACAGGGGAATTGGGCAGTTCTTC.

This chain connects TRBV7-8 to TRBJ1-5, with 7 nucleotides matching TRBD1. With V trimmed by 1 base and J by 6 bases, 9 bases remained unmatched. There are 16 residues in the CDR3. The germline gives CDR1 SGHVS, CDR2 FQNEAQ. The CDR3 reads CASSLVGRGLGQPQHF. The CDR3, as DNA: TGTGCCAGCAGCTTAGTGGGAAGGGGGCTAGGTCAGCCCCAGCATTTT.

This chain uses TRBV18 with TRBJ2-7, with D possibly being TRBD1 (6 bases). This CDR3 contains 15 residues. The V gene lost 2 bases and the J gene lost 2 bases, with 13 bases spanning the gap. Germline CDR1 KGHSH, CDR2 LQKENI. The CDR3 DNA reads as TGTGCCAGCTCACCAGGGGCAGGGGCGGCCTACGAGCAGTACTTC. Encoded protein: CASSPGAGAAYEQYF.

The CDR3 here is CASSERRTSENQETQYF. CDR3 DNA: TGTGCCAGCAGTGAGCGAAGGACTAGCGAGAACCAAGAGACCCAGTACTTC. The genes are TRBV6-1 and TRBJ2-5; 9 bases line up with TRBD2. The V and J ends lost 3 bases and 0 bases, in that order; junction bases with no gene match: 8. The CDR3 runs 17 residues. Germline V gives CDR1 MNHNS, CDR2 SASEGT.

This clonotype was counted ten times or more. The chain is built from TRBV6-2 or TRBV6-3 and TRBJ2-5, with TRBD2 matching 7 bases. Trimming cost V 2 bases and J 9 bases; bases outside gene matches: 9. The CDR3 runs 14 residues. Germline CDR1 reads MNHEY; CDR2 reads SVGEGT. Written as DNA, the CDR3 is TGTGCCAGCAGTTACATTGGCTCCGCGGGGGCCCAGTACTTC. This codes for CASSYIGSAGAQYF.

The rearrangement joins TRBV5-1 to TRBJ2-7; 9 positions agree with TRBD1. Germline V gives CDR1 SGHRS, CDR2 YFSETQ. The ends lost 5 bases at V and 0 bases at J; junction bases unmatched: 9. This CDR3 comprises 16 residues. The CDR3 reads CASREAGQGRSYEQYF. The CDR3 coding sequence is TGCGCCAGCAGAGAGGCCGGACAGGGGCGCTCCTACGAGCAGTACTTC.

This chain connects TRBV19 to TRBJ2-3, with 8 positions matching TRBD1. Germline values: CDR1 LNHDA, CDR2 SQIVND (reference sequence). V lost 4 bases, J lost 2 bases, and 8 bases stayed unmatched. The CDR3 has 16 residues. The CDR3: CASSTIGQGSTDTQYF. For the CDR3, the DNA is TGTGCCAGTAGTACGATCGGACAGGGATCCACAGATACGCAGTATTTT.

Only a few counts were recorded for this clonotype. This chain connects TRBV2 to TRBJ2-5; the match to TRBD1 covers 8 bases. From germline, CDR1 is SNHLY and CDR2 FYNNEI. The CDR3 runs to 13 residues. The junction had 6 bases not matched to a gene; V was cut back by 7 bases and J by 5 bases. CDR3: CASNLDRGETQYF. The CDR3 nucleotides read TGTGCCAGCAATCTCGACAGGGGCGAGACCCAGTACTTC.

This clonotype showed up many times. The CDR3 spells CASSAGTSGSWGETQYF. In nucleotides, the CDR3 is TGTGCCAGCAGCGCAGGGACTAGCGGTTCCTGGGGGGAGACCCAGTACTTC. V is TRBV7-2 and J is TRBJ2-5; TRBD2 matches at 11 bases. Germline CDR1 and CDR2: SGHTA and FQGNSA. The CDR3 runs to 17 residues. With V trimmed by 5 bases and J by 5 bases, 13 bases remained unmatched.

The V gene is TRBV6-5, the J gene TRBJ1-6; the match to TRBD1 covers 9 bases. Germline CDR1 is MNHEY and CDR2 is SVGAGI. This CDR3 region has 16 residues. J was trimmed by 8 bases and V by 0 bases; bases with no gene match: 5. The DNA of the CDR3 is TGTGCCAGCAGTTACTCCGTGGGACAGGGTGATTCACCCCTCCACTTT. It encodes CASSYSVGQGDSPLHF.

For this clonotype: It is unclear where the CDR3 begins or ends on the DNA, so no DNA is shown, and the CDR3 is as TCRdb lists it. The rearrangement joins TRBV27 to TRBJ2-5. Ends included, the CDR3 has 15 residues. Germline V gene lookup returns CDR1 MNHEY and CDR2 SMNVEV (reference sequence). The CDR3 protein is CASSFLESGGYGQFF.

The sample holds a few counts of this clonotype. The genes are TRBV28 and TRBJ2-7; TRBD1 agrees at 8 bases. Germline assignment: CDR1 MDHEN and CDR2 SYDVKM. Losses at the gene ends were 6 bases for V and 1 base for J; bases not matched to a gene: 8. This CDR3 has 15 residues. Written as DNA, the CDR3 is TGTGCCAGCAGAAAGCCGGGACAGGCTTCCTACGAGCAGTACTTC. Protein: CASRKPGQASYEQYF.

This clonotype was observed a few times. The chain carries TRBV5-1 and TRBJ2-3; D is perhaps TRBD1 (5 bases). The assigned J gene may be wrong: the sequence end matches TRBJ1-5 better. The V gene's germline CDR1 is SGHRS and CDR2 YFSETQ. The CDR3 has 13 residues. The CDR3 loop is CASSFAGADTQHF. The CDR3 nucleotides are TGCGCCAGCAGCTTCGCCGGGGCAGATACGCAGCATTTT.

This clonotype was picked up a small number of times. The chain recombines TRBV28 with TRBJ2-2; tentatively, D is TRBD1 (6 bases). The germline CDR1 and CDR2 sequences are MDHEN and SYDVKM. There are 12 residues in the CDR3. The germline V and J ends were trimmed by 4 bases and 7 bases, with 7 bases remaining between them. Here the CDR3 reads CASSWTVGELFF. For the CDR3, the DNA is TGTGCCAGCAGTTGGACAGTCGGGGAGCTGTTTTTT.